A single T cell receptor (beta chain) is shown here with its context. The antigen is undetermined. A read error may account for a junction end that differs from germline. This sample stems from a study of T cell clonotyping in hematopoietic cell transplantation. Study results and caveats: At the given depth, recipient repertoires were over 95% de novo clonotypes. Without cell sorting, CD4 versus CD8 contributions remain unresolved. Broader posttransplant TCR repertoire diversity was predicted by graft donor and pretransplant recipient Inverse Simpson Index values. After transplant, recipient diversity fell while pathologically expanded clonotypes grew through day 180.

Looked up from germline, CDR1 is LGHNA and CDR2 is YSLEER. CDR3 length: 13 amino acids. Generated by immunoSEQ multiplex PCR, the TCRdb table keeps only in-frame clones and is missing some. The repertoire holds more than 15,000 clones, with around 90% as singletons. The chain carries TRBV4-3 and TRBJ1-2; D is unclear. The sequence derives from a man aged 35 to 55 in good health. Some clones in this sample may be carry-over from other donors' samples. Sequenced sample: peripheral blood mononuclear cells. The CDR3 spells CASSQDLGRMSSF. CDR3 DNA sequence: TGCGCCAGCAGCCAAGATCTGGGCAGGATGAGCAGCTTC.